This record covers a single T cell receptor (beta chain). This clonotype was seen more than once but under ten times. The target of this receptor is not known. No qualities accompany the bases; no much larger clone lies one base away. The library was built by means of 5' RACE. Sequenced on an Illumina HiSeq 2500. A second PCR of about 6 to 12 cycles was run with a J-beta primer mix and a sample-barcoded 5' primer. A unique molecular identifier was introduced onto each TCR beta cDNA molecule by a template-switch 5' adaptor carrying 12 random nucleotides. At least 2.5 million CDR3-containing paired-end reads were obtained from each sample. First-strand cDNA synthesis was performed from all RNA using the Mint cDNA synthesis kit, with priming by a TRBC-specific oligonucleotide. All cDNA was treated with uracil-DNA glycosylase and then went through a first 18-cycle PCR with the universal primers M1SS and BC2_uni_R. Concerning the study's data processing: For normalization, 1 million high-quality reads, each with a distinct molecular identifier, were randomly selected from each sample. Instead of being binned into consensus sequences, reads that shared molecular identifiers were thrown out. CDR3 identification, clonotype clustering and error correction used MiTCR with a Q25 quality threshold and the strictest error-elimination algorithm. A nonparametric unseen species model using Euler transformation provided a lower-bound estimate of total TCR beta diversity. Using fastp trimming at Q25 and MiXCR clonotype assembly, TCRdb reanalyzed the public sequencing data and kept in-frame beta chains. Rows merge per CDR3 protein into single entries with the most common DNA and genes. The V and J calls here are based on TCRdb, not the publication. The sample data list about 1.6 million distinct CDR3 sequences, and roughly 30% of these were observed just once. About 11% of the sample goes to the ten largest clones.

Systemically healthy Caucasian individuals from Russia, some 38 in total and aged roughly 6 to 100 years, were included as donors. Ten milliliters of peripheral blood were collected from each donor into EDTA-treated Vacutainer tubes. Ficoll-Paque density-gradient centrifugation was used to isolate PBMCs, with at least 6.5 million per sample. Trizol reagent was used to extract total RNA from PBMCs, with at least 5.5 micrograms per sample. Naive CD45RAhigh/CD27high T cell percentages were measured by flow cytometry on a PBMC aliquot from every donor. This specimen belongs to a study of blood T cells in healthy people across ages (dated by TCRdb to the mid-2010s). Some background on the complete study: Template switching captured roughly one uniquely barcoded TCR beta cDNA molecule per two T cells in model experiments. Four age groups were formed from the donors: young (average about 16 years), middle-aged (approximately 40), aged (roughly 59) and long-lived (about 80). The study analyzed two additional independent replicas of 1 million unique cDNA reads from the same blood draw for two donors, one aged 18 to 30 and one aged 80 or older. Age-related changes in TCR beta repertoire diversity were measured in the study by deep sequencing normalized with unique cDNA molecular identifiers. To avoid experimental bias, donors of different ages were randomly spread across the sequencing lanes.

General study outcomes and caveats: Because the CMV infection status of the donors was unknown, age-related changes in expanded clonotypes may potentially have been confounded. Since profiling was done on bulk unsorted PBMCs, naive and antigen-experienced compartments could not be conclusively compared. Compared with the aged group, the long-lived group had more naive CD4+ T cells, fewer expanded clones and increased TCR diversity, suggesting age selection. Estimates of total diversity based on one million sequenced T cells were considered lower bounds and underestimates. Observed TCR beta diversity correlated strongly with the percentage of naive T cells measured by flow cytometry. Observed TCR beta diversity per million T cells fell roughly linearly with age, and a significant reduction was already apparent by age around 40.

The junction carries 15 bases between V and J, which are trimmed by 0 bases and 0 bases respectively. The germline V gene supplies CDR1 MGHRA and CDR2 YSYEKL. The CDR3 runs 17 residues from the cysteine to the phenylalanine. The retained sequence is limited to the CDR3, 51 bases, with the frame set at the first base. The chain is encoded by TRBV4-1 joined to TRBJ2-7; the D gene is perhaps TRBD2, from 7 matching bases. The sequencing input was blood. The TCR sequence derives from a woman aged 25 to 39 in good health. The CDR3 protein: CASSQDGRGGNSYEQYF. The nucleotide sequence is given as TGCGCCAGCAGCCAAGATGGAAGGGGGGGCAACTCCTACGAGCAGTACTTC.